The 5 T cell receptor beta chains reported below all come from one sample, sequenced in a study of early T cells in non-severe SARS-CoV-2 infection (dated by TCRdb to 2020 to 2022). The library was obtained by 5' RACE. Sequencer: NextSeq 500. TCRdb reanalyzed the raw reads on its own, using fastp at Q25 for trimming and MiXCR for clone calling, and kept in-frame beta chains. Entries that share a CDR3 protein sequence are merged under the most common genes and DNA. The sample has some 70,000 distinct CDR3 sequences on record, roughly 5% of them singletons. The top ten constitute under 6.5% of the sample. Sequencing used whole blood. These receptors all come from an adult who was a healthcare worker with PCR-confirmed SARS-CoV-2 infection or an uninfected control (not recorded which).

The chain recombines TRBV20-1 with TRBJ2-1; 16 nucleotides agree with TRBD2. There are 13 residues in the CDR3. Looked up from germline, CDR1 is DFQATT and CDR2 is SNEGSKA (reference sequence). CDR3 protein: CRAGTSGRDKQFF. In nucleotides, the CDR3 is TGCAGGGCTGGGACTAGCGGGAGGGATAAGCAGTTCTTC.

The gene calls are TRBV24-1 and TRBJ2-1, with 11 nucleotides matching TRBD2. The V gene's germline CDR1 is KGHDR and CDR2 SFDVKD. This CDR3 region has 16 residues. Germline trimming cut 4 bases from V and 3 bases from J; bases unmatched to any gene: 4. In nucleotides, the CDR3 is TGTGCCACCAGTGACATTGGGACTAGCGGCTACAATGAGCAGTTCTTC. Residues: CATSDIGTSGYNEQFF.

This clonotype has a count of ten or more. The J gene is TRBJ1-2, the V gene TRBV7-2; 7 bases agree with TRBD1. The CDR3 contains 13 residues. The J segment lost 5 bases and the V segment lost 4 bases, leaving 4 bases of the junction unmatched. CDR1 is SGHTA and CDR2 is FQGNSA in the germline V gene. This chain's CDR3 is CASSWTGQYGYTF. The CDR3 coding sequence is TGTGCCAGCAGCTGGACGGGACAGTATGGCTACACCTTC.

This clonotype was recorded at least ten times. V gene TRBV5-8 combines with J gene TRBJ1-5, with D unclear. V was pared by 0 bases and J by 2 bases, with 6 bases between. Germline lookup yields CDR1 SGHTS and CDR2 YDEGEE. The CDR3 has 14 amino acids. Here the CDR3 reads CASSLVGGNQPQHF. The CDR3, as DNA: TGTGCCAGCAGCTTGGTCGGGGGCAATCAGCCCCAGCATTTT.

This clonotype was counted ten times or more. J is TRBJ1-2 and V is TRBV6-2 or TRBV6-3; a weak D match, TRBD1 (5 bases). Germline V gene data show CDR1 as MNHEY and CDR2 as SVGEGT. The CDR3 runs 12 residues. V was trimmed by 4 bases and J by 4 bases, leaving 7 bases between them. CDR3 DNA: TGTGCCAGCAGTTTCGGGGGCTATGGCTACACCTTC. Its protein product is CASSFGGYGYTF.